The present T cell receptor delta chain was sequenced within a study of γδ T cells in repeated Plasmodium falciparum infection (dated by TCRdb to the early 2020s). For the study in its entirety: Malian children exposed to intense seasonal malaria transmission were enrolled in the natural-infection arm and compared with Australian children matched for age and gender. About five malaria-naive U.S. adults underwent four controlled human malaria infections by bites from P. falciparum NF54-infected Anopheles stephensi mosquitoes over about 630 days. Samples were collected from controlled-infection subjects at baseline, immediately before selected infections, and 21 days after each infection. Malian gammadelta TCR repertoires were analysed cross-sectionally during no-transmission periods and were analysed longitudinally across acute febrile malaria episodes. In the study, the shaping of the human gammadelta T cell repertoire by repeated Plasmodium falciparum infection was examined using natural infection in Mali and controlled human malaria infection. Results and caveats for the whole study, not just this receptor: Vgamma9/Vdelta2+ TCR repertoires showed a highly stable polyclonal repertoire over time and infection, with many inter-individual overlapping TCRgamma sequences. The controlled-infection cohort was small, limiting analysis of inter-individual variability in gammadelta T cell responses. Generalizability was limited because the Malian cohort came from a small rural village made up predominantly of one ethnic group. In Vdelta2-negative, largely Vdelta1+, gammadelta TCR repertoires, repeated controlled infections appeared to drive waves of new clonotype selection. Compared with Australian children, Malian children appeared to have Vdelta2-negative gammadelta TCR repertoires that were more clonally expanded, less diverse and less shared.

V gives up 3 bases and J gives up 0 bases, and the segment between their germline ends measures 19 bases. Measured from the cysteine to the phenylalanine, the CDR3 is 17 residues long. Only the CDR3 DNA is retained, 51 bases long and in frame from the first base. The germline V gene encodes CDR1 GEAIGNYY and CDR2 EKD. Vgamma9/Vdelta2+ and Vdelta2-negative gammadelta T cell populations were flow-sorted from peripheral blood mononuclear cells for bulk TCR repertoire analysis. This clone showed up just a few times. The target of this receptor is not known. A far larger clone is only one base removed, so a read error is likely. Receptors were amplified or captured by multiplex PCR. Sequencing instrument: Illumina MiSeq. From each sorted gammadelta T cell sample, both TCR gamma (TRG) and TCR delta (TRD) chains were sequenced. On the study's bioinformatics: Repertoire analyses included clonotype tree plots, accumulated frequency of the top 20 clonotypes, diversity index (DI) and D75 metrics. Identical DNA sequences were merged into single rows after TCRdb reprocessed the public reads with CATT. The V and J calls and clone size come from TCRdb's table, not from the authors' own analysis. In all, the sample holds around 52,000 delta-chain clones, and roughly 1.8% of those were seen once. 15% of the sample is held by the ten biggest clonotypes.

Here the chain combines TRDV2 and TRDJ1; the D gene identity is not certain. TCRdb does not report a J gene; here it was assigned by matching the DNA to germline references. This clonotype was obtained from a pool of human donors (malaria-infected and uninfected, not separated). Sequenced: gamma-delta T cells from blood. The DNA reads as follows: TGTGCCTGTGACCCCCTTACTAAAGCCCAGTACACCGATAAACTCATCTTT. It translates to CACDPLTKAQYTDKLIF.